Below, one T cell receptor (beta chain) is given with its context. Its antigen is not known. Germline and junction disagree at one end, which may indicate a read error. This sample is drawn from a study of T cell repertoires in aging, cancer and after chemotherapy. In the study overall: The whole study produced a dataset of millions of TCR reads.

In germline, CDR1 is MNHNS, CDR2 SASEGT. The length of the CDR3 is 16 residues. Amplification of TCR beta used genomic DNA extracted from peripheral blood. Rearranged V-D-J TRB sequences were amplified with a mixed TRB-A/B primer pool. TCRdb recomputed calls from the multiplex PCR reads with MiXCR, one row per CDR3 protein. The sample lists fewer than 15,000 distinct CDR3 sequences; 25% were seen once. General study findings and limits: Median generation probability rose over the chemotherapy interval in each cancer cohort, suggesting rebound thymic output. Untreated cancer patients had significantly lower blood TCR diversity than age-matched healthy donors.

The origin of this receptor is a human donor in good health. The sample comprised blood. The chain links TRBV6-1 to TRBJ1-4; possibly TRBD1 for D (5 bases). CDR3 nucleotide sequence: TGTGCCAGCACCTGGGGGGGAGGGAGAACTAATGAAAGACTGTTTTTT. Its protein is CASTWGGGRTNERLFF.